Ten or more counts support the clone carrying this TCR beta chain. The antigen is unknown. The data stem from a study of response to subunit inactivated influenza vaccine. Study-wide results and limits: Seasonal influenza vaccination, on each occasion, was suggested by the authors to recruit few new T cells.

TCRdb re-called the RT-PCR reads through MiXCR, storing one row per CDR3 protein. The table has about 700,000 distinct CDR3 sequences, about 14% seen once. Sequenced material: PBMCs from blood, taken 14 to 15 days before vaccination. This receptor was obtained from a man in his fifties or sixties who received an inactivated influenza vaccine.

The CDR3 region is CASSETGAGLFF. CDR3 in DNA: TGTGCCAGCAGCGAGACAGGGGCAGGTCTGTTTTTT. The rearrangement links TRBV2 to TRBJ2-2, with TRBD1 identical over 8 bases. Germline CDR1 is SNHLY and CDR2 is FYNNEI. Trimming took 6 bases from V and 14 from J; bases not matched to a gene: 8. This CDR3 is 12 amino acids long. The full variable domain, completed using reference TRBV2 and TRBJ2-2, is EPEVTQTPSHQVTQMGQEVILRCVPISNHLYFYWYRQILGQKVEFLVSFYNNEISEKSEIFDDQFSVERPDGSNFTLKIRSTKLEDSAMYFCASSETGAGLFFGEGSRLTVL.